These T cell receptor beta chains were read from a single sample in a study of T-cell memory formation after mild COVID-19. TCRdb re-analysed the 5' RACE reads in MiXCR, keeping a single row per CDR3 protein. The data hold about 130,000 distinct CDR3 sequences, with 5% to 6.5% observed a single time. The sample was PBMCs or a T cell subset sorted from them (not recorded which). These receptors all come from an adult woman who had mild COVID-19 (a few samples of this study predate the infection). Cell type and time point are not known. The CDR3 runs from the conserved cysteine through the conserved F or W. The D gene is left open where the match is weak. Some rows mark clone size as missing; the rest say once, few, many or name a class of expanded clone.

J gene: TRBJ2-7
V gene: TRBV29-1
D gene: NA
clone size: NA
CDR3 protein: CSVQGGGPGAYEQYF
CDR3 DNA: TGCAGCGTTCAGGGAGGAGGGCCAGGGGCTTACGAGCAGTACTTC

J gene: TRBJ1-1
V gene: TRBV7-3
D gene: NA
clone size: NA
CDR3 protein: CASSLQVGTEAFF
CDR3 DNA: TGTGCCAGCAGCTTACAGGTTGGAACTGAAGCTTTCTTT

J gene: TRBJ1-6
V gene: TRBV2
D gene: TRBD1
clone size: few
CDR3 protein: CASSVSTGGISPLHF
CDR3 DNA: TGTGCCAGCAGTGTTAGTACAGGGGGCATTTCACCCCTCCACTTT

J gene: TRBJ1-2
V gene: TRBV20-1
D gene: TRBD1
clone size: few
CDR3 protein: CSARQGAGYTF
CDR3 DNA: TGCAGTGCTAGACAGGGGGCCGGCTACACCTTC

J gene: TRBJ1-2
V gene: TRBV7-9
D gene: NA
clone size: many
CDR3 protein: CASSENRGQTEISTNYGYTF
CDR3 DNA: TGTGCCAGCAGCGAAAATAGAGGTCAGACAGAAATATCGACTAACTATGGCTACACCTTC

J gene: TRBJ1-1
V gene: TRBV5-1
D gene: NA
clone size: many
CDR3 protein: CASSLSDMNTEAFF
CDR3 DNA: TGCGCCAGCAGCTTGTCAGATATGAACACTGAAGCTTTCTTT

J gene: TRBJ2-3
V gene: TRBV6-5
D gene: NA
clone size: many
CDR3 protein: CASSPIAINTDTQYF
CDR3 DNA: TGTGCCAGCAGCCCGATAGCGATTAACACAGATACGCAGTATTTT

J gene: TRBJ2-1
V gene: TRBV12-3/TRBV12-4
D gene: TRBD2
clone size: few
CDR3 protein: CASSRTSVGTYNEQFF
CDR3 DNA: TGTGCCAGCAGTCGCACTAGCGTCGGGACCTACAATGAGCAGTTCTTC

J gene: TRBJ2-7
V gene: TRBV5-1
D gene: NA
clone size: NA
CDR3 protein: CASSVSRGAFPYEQYF
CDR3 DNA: TGCGCCAGCAGCGTTAGCAGGGGAGCTTTCCCCTACGAGCAGTACTTC

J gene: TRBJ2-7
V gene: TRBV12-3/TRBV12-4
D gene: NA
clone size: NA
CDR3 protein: CASGRASYEQYF
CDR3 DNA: TGTGCCAGCGGCCGGGCCTCATACGAGCAGTACTTC

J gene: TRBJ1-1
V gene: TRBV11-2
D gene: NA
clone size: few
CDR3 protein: CASSLQLNTEAFF
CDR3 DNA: TGTGCCAGCAGCCTTCAACTGAACACTGAAGCTTTCTTT

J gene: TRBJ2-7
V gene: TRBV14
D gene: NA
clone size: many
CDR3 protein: CASSQVLGGAYEQYF
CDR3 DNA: TGTGCCAGCAGCCAAGTCCTAGGGGGGGCCTACGAGCAGTACTTC

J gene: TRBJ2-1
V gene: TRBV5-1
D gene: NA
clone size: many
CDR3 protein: CASSLGGPGNEQFF
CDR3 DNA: TGCGCCAGCAGCTTGGGTGGGCCGGGGAATGAGCAGTTCTTC

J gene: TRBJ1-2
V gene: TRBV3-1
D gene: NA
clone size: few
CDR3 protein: CASSQEQGGGYTF
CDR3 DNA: TGTGCCAGCAGCCAAGAACAGGGTGGTGGCTACACCTTC

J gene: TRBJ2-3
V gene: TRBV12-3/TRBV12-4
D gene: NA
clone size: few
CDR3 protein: CASRGGGSTDTQYF
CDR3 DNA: TGTGCCAGCAGGGGCGGAGGAAGCACAGATACGCAGTATTTT

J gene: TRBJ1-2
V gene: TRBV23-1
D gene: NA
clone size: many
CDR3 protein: CASRGRNSYGYTF
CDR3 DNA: TGCGCCAGCAGGGGAAGGAACAGCTATGGCTACACCTTC

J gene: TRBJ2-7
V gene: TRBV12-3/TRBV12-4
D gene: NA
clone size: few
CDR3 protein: CASSFRQEYEQYF
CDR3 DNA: TGTGCCAGCAGTTTCCGACAGGAGTACGAGCAGTACTTC

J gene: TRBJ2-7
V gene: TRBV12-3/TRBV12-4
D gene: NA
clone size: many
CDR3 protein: CASSFQTGISRDEQYF
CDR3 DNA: TGTGCCAGCAGTTTCCAGACCGGGATAAGCCGTGACGAGCAGTACTTC

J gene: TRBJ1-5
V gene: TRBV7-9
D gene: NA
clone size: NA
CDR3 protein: CASSLGQYSNQPQHF
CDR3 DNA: TGTGCCAGCAGCTTAGGGCAGTATAGCAATCAGCCCCAGCATTTT

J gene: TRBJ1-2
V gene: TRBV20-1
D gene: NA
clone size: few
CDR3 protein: CSAREPGRPGHEGYTF
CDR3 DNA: TGCAGTGCTAGAGAACCGGGCCGGCCCGGGCATGAGGGCTACACCTTC

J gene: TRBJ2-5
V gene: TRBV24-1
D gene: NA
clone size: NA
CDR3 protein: CATSDHTVFQETQYF
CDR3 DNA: TGTGCCACCAGTGACCACACGGTCTTCCAAGAGACCCAGTACTTC

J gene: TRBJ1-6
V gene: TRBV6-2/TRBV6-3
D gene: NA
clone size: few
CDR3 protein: CASLRSPYNSPLHF
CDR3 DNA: TGTGCCAGCTTAAGGTCGCCCTATAATTCACCCCTCCACTTT

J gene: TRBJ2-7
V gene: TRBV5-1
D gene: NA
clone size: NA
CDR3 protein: CASSLYSYEQYF
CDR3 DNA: TGCGCCAGCAGCCTCTACTCCTACGAGCAGTACTTC

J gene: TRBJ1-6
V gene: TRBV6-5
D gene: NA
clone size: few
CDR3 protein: CASSYSPGIGSPLHF
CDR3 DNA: TGTGCCAGCAGTTACTCGCCGGGGATTGGGTCACCCCTCCACTTT

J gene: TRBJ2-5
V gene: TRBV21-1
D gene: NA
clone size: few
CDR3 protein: CASSKARGVLHQETQYF
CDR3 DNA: TGTGCCAGCAGCAAAGCCCGTGGGGTCCTTCACCAAGAGACCCAGTACTTC

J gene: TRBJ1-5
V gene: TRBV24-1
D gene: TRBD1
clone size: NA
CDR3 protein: CATSDSRQGSNQPQHF
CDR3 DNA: TGTGCCACCAGTGATTCCCGACAGGGTAGCAATCAGCCCCAGCATTTT

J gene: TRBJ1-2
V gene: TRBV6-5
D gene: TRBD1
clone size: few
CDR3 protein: CASGTDREGRLYTF
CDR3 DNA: TGTGCCAGCGGGACGGACAGGGAAGGCCGATTATACACCTTC

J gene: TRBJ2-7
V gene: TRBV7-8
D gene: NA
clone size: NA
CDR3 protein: CASSSRRLSSYEQYF
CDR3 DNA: TGTGCCAGCAGCTCTCGGAGACTATCCAGCTACGAGCAGTACTTC

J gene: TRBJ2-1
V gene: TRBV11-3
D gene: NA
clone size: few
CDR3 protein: CASSLTGGYLNEQFF
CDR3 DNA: TGTGCCAGCAGCTTAACGGGGGGCTACCTCAATGAGCAGTTCTTC

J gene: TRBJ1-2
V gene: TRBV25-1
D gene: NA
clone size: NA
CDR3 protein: CASSEWEGSGYGYTF
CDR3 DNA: TGTGCCAGCAGTGAATGGGAGGGGAGCGGCTATGGCTACACCTTC

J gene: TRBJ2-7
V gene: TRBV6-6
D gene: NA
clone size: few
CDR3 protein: CASLPGVRVASAVQYF
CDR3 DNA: TGTGCCAGCCTACCCGGGGTTCGCGTGGCGTCGGCTGTGCAGTACTTC

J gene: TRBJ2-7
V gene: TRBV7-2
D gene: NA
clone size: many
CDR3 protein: CASSLAGARYEQYF
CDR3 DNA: TGTGCCAGCAGCTTAGCGGGAGCCCGCTACGAGCAGTACTTC